The 32 T cell receptor beta chains reported below all come from one sample, sequenced in a study of blood T cell repertoires in COVID-19. Some clones are missing from TCRdb's copy, which holds only in-frame ones; the method was immunoSEQ multiplex PCR. The sample has about 320,000 clones, around 88% seen once. Specimen: peripheral blood. These receptors were taken from a woman aged 30 to 39 with COVID-19, enrolled during active disease.

V gene TRBV24-1 combines with J gene TRBJ2-5; 8 bases are shared with TRBD2. The CDR3 spans 15 residues. Germline trimming cut 4 bases from V and 3 bases from J; bases unmatched to any gene: 6. Germline V lookup: CDR1 KGHDR, CDR2 SFDVKD. The DNA for the CDR3 is TGTGCCACCAGTGAGGTAGGCGGGGGGAAAGAGACCCAGTACTTC. Translated, it gives CATSEVGGGKETQYF.

The chain is built from TRBV6-2 or TRBV6-3 and TRBJ2-1; perhaps TRBD2 as D (5 bases). The germline V and J ends were trimmed by 5 bases and 6 bases, with 11 bases remaining between them. This CDR3 is 13 amino acids long. Germline values: CDR1 MNHEY, CDR2 SVGEGT. The CDR3 DNA reads TGTGCCAGCAGTAGGTTGGGGAGCAATGAGCAGTTCTTC. Residues: CASSRLGSNEQFF.

This rearrangement joins TRBV27 to TRBJ1-1, with TRBD1 as a possible D gene (6 bases). Trimming cost V 2 bases and J 1 base, with 8 bases left between them. The CDR3 consists of 14 residues. The germline gives CDR1 MNHEY, CDR2 SMNVEV (reference sequence). CDR3: CASSLTGPNTEAFF. The CDR3 DNA reads TGTGCCAGCAGTTTAACAGGGCCGAACACTGAAGCTTTCTTT.

The rearrangement uses TRBV2 and TRBJ1-1; perhaps TRBD1 as D (5 bases). Germline lookup yields CDR1 SNHLY and CDR2 FYNNEI. The CDR3 runs to 12 residues. V lost 8 bases and J lost 1, with 8 bases in between. The CDR3 protein is CASAGENTEAFF. The CDR3 DNA sequence: TGTGCCAGCGCGGGGGAGAACACTGAAGCTTTCTTT.

This clone has just one count. The chain employs TRBV28 and TRBJ1-2, with D possibly being TRBD1 (6 bases). The CDR3 extends over 13 amino acids. V lost 3 bases and J 4 bases, leaving 9 bases between the germline ends. Germline-derived CDR1 and CDR2 are MDHEN and SYDVKM. CDR3 coding DNA: TGTGCCAGCAGTTTGGGGGCTGTCTATGGCTACACCTTC. It specifies CASSLGAVYGYTF.

V gene TRBV5-1 combines with J gene TRBJ2-5, with 7 bases identical to TRBD1. V was clipped by 2 bases and J by 4 bases; unmatched bases: 11. CDR1 and CDR2 from the germline V gene are SGHRS and YFSETQ. This CDR3 contains 16 residues. The CDR3 coding sequence is TGCGCCAGCAGCTTTGTGGCAGGGGGTGGTCGAGAGACCCAGTACTTC. It translates to CASSFVAGGGRETQYF.

Of note for this clone: Other DNA sequences in the same sample also yield this CDR3. This rearrangement joins TRBV30 to TRBJ1-2, with a tentative D call TRBD1 (5 bases). Trimming shortened V by 2 bases and J by 5 bases, and 12 bases separated the two germline ends. CDR3 length: 13 amino acids. Germline values: CDR1 GTSNPN, CDR2 SVGIG (reference sequence). The CDR3 loop reads CAWSPGLGYGYTF. CDR3 DNA sequence: TGTGCCTGGAGTCCGGGACTCGGGTATGGCTACACCTTC.

The V gene is TRBV7-2, the J gene TRBJ1-5, with TRBD1 identical over 9 bases. CDR3 size: 15 residues. V shed 6 bases and J 7 bases; nucleotides not matched to a gene: 10. CDR1 and CDR2 from the germline V gene are SGHTA and FQGNSA. The CDR3 bases are TGTGCCAGCAGTCCCGGGACAGGGAGGGGGCAGCCCCAGCATTTT. This encodes CASSPGTGRGQPQHF.

The V gene is TRBV6-5, the J gene TRBJ2-3, with 12 bases fitting TRBD2. The V and J ends lost 5 bases and 8 bases, in that order; junction bases with no gene match: 8. Germline CDR1 is MNHEY and CDR2 is SVGAGI. CDR3 length: 15 residues. DNA of the CDR3: TGTGCCAGCAGTCCCCTAGCGGGGGGGGTGGGTACGCAGTATTTT. This translates into CASSPLAGGVGTQYF.

J is TRBJ1-2 and V is TRBV11-2; tentatively, D is TRBD1 (5 bases). This CDR3 comprises 13 residues. Germline CDR1 and CDR2: SGHAT and FQNNGV. The V and J ends lost 1 base and 8 bases respectively, with 11 bases between them. The CDR3 region has the DNA TGTGCCAGCAGCTTAGGGGGAGGGACCGGCTACACCTTC. Translation: CASSLGGGTGYTF.

The rearrangement links TRBV12-3 or TRBV12-4 to TRBJ1-2, with a weak D call TRBD1 (6 bases). The CDR3 loop spans 12 amino acids. Trimming shortened V by 4 bases and J by 7 bases, and 10 bases separated the two germline ends. This CDR3 is CASSYTGSGYTF. As DNA, the CDR3 is TGTGCCAGCAGTTACACAGGGAGTGGCTACACCTTC.

The chain uses TRBV27 and TRBJ2-2; unclear D gene. Germline V CDR1 and CDR2: MNHEY, SMNVEV (reference sequence). V was shortened by 2 bases and J by 1 base, with 8 bases between the two germline ends. This CDR3 spans 15 amino acids. CDR3 loop: CASSLNSMNTGELFF. In DNA form, the CDR3 reads TGTGCCAGCAGTTTAAACAGCATGAACACCGGGGAGCTGTTTTTT.

The sample holds many counts of this clone. This chain uses TRBV5-5 with TRBJ1-4, with no clear D. Trimming stripped 7 bases from V and 11 bases from J, with 15 bases between. CDR1 is SGHKS, CDR2 YYEKEE, per germline (reference sequence). This CDR3 region has 12 residues. This CDR3 is CASHYLEGKLFF. The CDR3 nucleotides are TGTGCCAGCCACTACCTGGAGGGTAAACTGTTTTTT.

This sequence joins TRBV7-2 and TRBJ1-2; D is unresolved. Trimming stripped 4 bases from V and 4 bases from J, with 16 bases between. There are 15 residues in the CDR3. CDR1 is SGHTA and CDR2 is FQGNSA in the germline V gene. The CDR3 sequence: CASSSRQAPTYGYTF. The CDR3, as DNA: TGTGCCAGCAGCTCCCGACAAGCCCCTACCTATGGCTACACCTTC. The full variable domain, its missing parts supplied by reference TRBV7-2 and TRBJ1-2, is GAGVSQSPSNKVTEKGKDVELRCDPISGHTALYWYRQSLGQGLEFLIYFQGNSAPDKSGLPSDRFSAERTGGSVSTLTIQRTQQEDSAVYLCASSSRQAPTYGYTFGSGTRLTVV.

The chain uses TRBV3-1 (or the pseudogene TRBV3-2) and TRBJ1-2; perhaps TRBD1 as D (5 bases). The CDR3 is 14 residues long. V was pared by 0 bases and J by 4 bases, with 9 bases between. CDR1 is LGHDT, CDR2 YNNKEL, per germline (reference sequence). The CDR3: CASSQDQGFYGYTF. The CDR3 DNA follows: TGTGCCAGCAGCCAAGATCAGGGTTTCTATGGCTACACCTTC.

The chain employs TRBV7-2 and TRBJ1-6; no clear D gene. The CDR3 loop spans 14 amino acids. Per the germline V gene, CDR1 is SGHTA and CDR2 is FQGNSA. Trimming shortened V by 5 bases and J by 6 bases, and 11 bases separated the two germline ends. DNA for the CDR3: TGTGCCAGCAGCCCCCTGACAAGTAATTCACCCCTCCACTTT. Its protein product is CASSPLTSNSPLHF.

The chain carries TRBV4-1 and TRBJ1-4; D ambiguous. Germline V CDR1 and CDR2: MGHRA, YSYEKL. This CDR3 contains 15 residues. The V and J ends lost 0 bases and 7 bases respectively, with 12 bases between them. The CDR3 sequence: CASSQEARRSEKLFF. CDR3 DNA: TGCGCCAGCAGCCAAGAGGCCAGGAGGAGTGAAAAACTGTTTTTT.

The genes are TRBV14 and TRBJ1-2, with 7 bases identical to TRBD1. V shed 0 bases and J 5 bases; nucleotides not matched to a gene: 3. This CDR3 comprises 14 residues. Germline CDR1 is SGHDN and CDR2 is FVKESK. CDR3 nucleotides: TGTGCCAGCAGCCAAGACCCGGGACAGTATGGCTACACCTTC. Translation gives CASSQDPGQYGYTF.

The rearrangement uses TRBV28 and TRBJ1-5; D perhaps matches TRBD1 (5 bases). The V end lost 6 bases, the J end lost 4 bases, and 16 bases lay between the germline ends. The V gene's germline CDR1 is MDHEN and CDR2 SYDVKM. The CDR3 consists of 15 residues. The CDR3 nucleotides read TGTGCCAGCAGAGGTCAGGGTGTTAGGAATCAGCCCCAGCATTTT. Amino acid sequence: CASRGQGVRNQPQHF. The whole variable domain, filled in from reference TRBV28 and TRBJ1-5, reads DVKVTQSSRYLVKRTGEKVFLECVQDMDHENMFWYRQDPGLGLRLIYFSYDVKMKEKGDIPEGYSVSREKKERFSLILESASTNQTSMYLCASRGQGVRNQPQHFGDGTRLSIL.

The V and J genes are TRBV28 and TRBJ1-5; 11 bases are shared with TRBD1. CDR1 is MDHEN and CDR2 is SYDVKM in the germline V gene. Trimming cost V 6 bases and J 6 bases; bases outside gene matches: 10. This CDR3 contains 16 residues. The CDR3, as DNA: TGTGCCAGCAGGTATTCGGGACAGGGGGAGGCTCAGCCCCAGCATTTT. Translated: CASRYSGQGEAQPQHF.

The chain couples TRBV5-1 to TRBJ2-2; D is perhaps TRBD2 (6 bases). Trimming pared 0 bases from V and 4 bases from J, leaving 16 bases between. CDR1 and CDR2 from the germline V gene are SGHRS and YFSETQ. CDR3 length: 17 residues. The CDR3 sequence: CASSLDGPGGPTGELFF. The CDR3 DNA follows: TGCGCCAGCAGCTTGGATGGTCCCGGGGGTCCCACCGGGGAGCTGTTTTTT.

The chain joins TRBV18 to TRBJ1-1, with 9 nucleotides matching TRBD1. The CDR3 runs 15 residues. The V segment lost 2 bases and the J segment 4 bases; nucleotides outside the gene matches: 5. Germline V CDR1 and CDR2: KGHSH, LQKENI. The chain's CDR3 is CASSPGQGMVTEAFF. Here the CDR3 DNA reads TGTGCCAGCTCACCAGGACAGGGGATGGTCACTGAAGCTTTCTTT.

The chain carries TRBV7-9 and TRBJ1-5; 7 nucleotides agree with TRBD1. This CDR3 comprises 15 residues. Germline V CDR1 and CDR2: SEHNR, FQNEAQ (reference sequence). V lost 1 base, J lost 9 bases, and 9 bases stayed unmatched. The CDR3 sequence is CASSLGGTVVGPQHF. The CDR3 nucleotides are TGTGCCAGCAGCTTAGGAGGGACAGTGGTTGGGCCCCAGCATTTT. The complete variable domain, with remaining parts taken from reference TRBV7-9 and TRBJ1-5, reads DTGVSQNPRHKITKRGQNVTFRCDPISEHNRLYWYRQTLGQGPEFLTYFQNEAQLEKSRLLSDRFSAERPKGSFSTLEIQRTEQGDSAMYLCASSLGGTVVGPQHFGDGTRLSIL.

The rearrangement uses TRBV7-2 and TRBJ2-7; no clear D gene. This CDR3 has 15 residues. The germline CDR1 and CDR2 sequences are SGHTA and FQGNSA. Trimming shortened V by 1 base and J by 2 bases, and 12 bases separated the two germline ends. The CDR3 loop is CASSLGGSKTYEQYV. The CDR3 nucleotides read TGTGCCAGCAGCTTAGGCGGCTCTAAGACCTACGAGCAGTACGTC.

The rearrangement joins TRBV28 to TRBJ1-1; a possible D gene is TRBD1 (5 bases). Trimming took 1 base from V and 1 from J, leaving 10 bases between them. Germline V gene lookup returns CDR1 MDHEN and CDR2 SYDVKM. This CDR3 contains 15 residues. The CDR3 spells CASSLYFQGNTEAFF. The CDR3 bases are TGTGCCAGCAGTTTATATTTCCAGGGGAACACTGAAGCTTTCTTT. The full variable domain, with the rest looked up from reference TRBV28 and TRBJ1-1, is DVKVTQSSRYLVKRTGEKVFLECVQDMDHENMFWYRQDPGLGLRLIYFSYDVKMKEKGDIPEGYSVSREKKERFSLILESASTNQTSMYLCASSLYFQGNTEAFFGQGTRLTVV.

V is TRBV19 and J is TRBJ1-1, with 7 bases identical to TRBD1. Germline CDR1 reads LNHDA; CDR2 reads SQIVND (reference sequence). The ends lost 9 bases at V and 1 base at J; junction bases unmatched: 8. This CDR3 spans 14 amino acids. CDR3 residues: CASKTGFGNTEAFF. The CDR3 bases are TGTGCCAGCAAGACAGGGTTCGGGAACACTGAAGCTTTCTTT.

This rearrangement joins TRBV23-1 to TRBJ1-2, with D perhaps TRBD1 (6 bases). TRBV23-1 is an ORF; its function is uncertain. The CDR3 has 14 amino acids. Trimming took off 9 bases at V and 2 bases at J, with 16 bases between the two ends. The CDR3 reads CARSTRDTNYGYTF. As DNA, the CDR3 is TGCGCCAGGTCGACCCGGGACACCAACTATGGCTACACCTTC.

This clone appeared once. The CDR3, as DNA: TGTGCCAGTAGTATCTGGACTAGCGGGGGCCTCGACAATGAGCAGTTCTTC. Translating gives CASSIWTSGGLDNEQFF. The V gene is TRBV19, the J gene TRBJ2-1; 13 nucleotides line up with TRBD2. Losses at the gene ends were 3 bases for V and 5 bases for J; bases not matched to a gene: 7. The V gene's germline CDR1 is LNHDA and CDR2 SQIVND (reference sequence). The CDR3 covers 17 residues.

J is TRBJ1-4 and V is TRBV30; D uncertain. In germline, CDR1 is GTSNPN, CDR2 SVGIG (reference sequence). The CDR3 contains 13 residues. Trimming pared 3 bases from V and 8 bases from J, leaving 13 bases between. CDR3 region: CAWRGAGGEKLFF. The DNA of the CDR3 is TGTGCCTGGAGGGGTGCAGGAGGGGAAAAACTGTTTTTT.

The chain recombines TRBV9 with TRBJ1-2, with 10 bases that match TRBD1. V shed 4 bases, J shed 6 bases, and the junction held 12 bases outside the gene matches. In germline, CDR1 is SGDLS, CDR2 YYNGEE. This CDR3 is 16 amino acids long. CDR3 region: CASSYSRDRGWDGYTF. DNA of the CDR3: TGTGCCAGCAGCTATTCCCGGGACAGGGGATGGGATGGCTACACCTTC.

The rearrangement links TRBV6-5 to TRBJ1-5, with D possibly being TRBD1 (6 bases). CDR1 and CDR2 from the germline V gene are MNHEY and SVGAGI. Trimming took 4 bases from V and 4 from J, leaving 14 bases between them. This CDR3 spans 15 amino acids. Here the CDR3 DNA reads TGTGCCAGCAGTTGGCGGACAGCGGATAATCAGCCCCAGCATTTT. Its translation is CASSWRTADNQPQHF.

This clone came up once. The chain has TRBV15 and TRBJ2-1; TRBD2 matches 9 bases. Germline-derived CDR1 and CDR2 are LNHNV and YYDKDF (reference sequence). The CDR3 has 16 residues. Unmatched junction bases numbered 7, after V lost 0 bases and J lost 7 bases. The CDR3 region has the DNA TGTGCCACCAGCAGAGAAGCGGGGGGCGGGGGTAATGAGCAGTTCTTC. Its translation is CATSREAGGGGNEQFF.